This T cell receptor beta chain comes out of a study of T cell repertoires in cytomegalovirus infection. The study, taken as a whole, reports: The ex vivo response showed dominance by HLA-C-restricted CMV-specific TCR beta clonotypes.

J lost 0 bases, V lost 6 bases, and 7 bases had no gene match. The CDR3 is made up of 16 amino acids. CDR1 and CDR2 (germline): DFQATT, SNEGSKA (reference sequence). On this clonotype: Its target is not known.

In TCRdb, the reads were re-called with MiXCR into one record per CDR3 protein. The sample yields around 740,000 distinct CDR3 sequences, about a third seen once. The sequence was collected from a human donor in good health (CMV status not recorded). Some clones in this sample may be carry-over from other donors' samples. The chain recombines TRBV20-1 with TRBJ2-4, with 11 nucleotides matching TRBD1. The sample taken for sequencing was PBMCs. CDR3 DNA sequence: TGCAGTGCAACCGGGACAGGGGGTTTAGCCAAAAACATTCAGTACTTC. Encoded protein: CSATGTGGLAKNIQYF.